This T cell receptor (beta chain) was observed in a study of blood T cell repertoires in COVID-19. Whole-study context: COVID-19 samples collected from the United States, Italy and Spain covered acute and convalescent phases. In each case, the material was cDNA or gDNA derived from T cells, B-cell-depleted T cells, or PBMCs.

Patients from Seattle were sampled longitudinally, starting during active infection. Per the original data handling: Amplification with reference gene primers provided the estimates of nucleated cell counts. The repertoire was sequenced with immunoSEQ multiplex PCR; TCRdb's copy has only in-frame clones and lacks some. That table is the source of V, J and clone size, and D and trimming were worked out from the DNA. The sample lists around 220,000 clones; 86% were seen once. This receptor was taken from a woman between 45 and 65 years old with COVID-19, enrolled during active disease. Sequencing input: peripheral blood.

CDR3 sequence: CATIIGGRRAGELFF. The DNA for the CDR3 is TGTGCCACCATAATCGGAGGGAGGAGGGCCGGGGAGCTGTTTTTT. This chain links TRBV6-5 with TRBJ2-2, with a possible D match to TRBD2 (6 bases). The V gene lost 10 bases and the J gene lost 6 bases, with 21 bases spanning the gap. The CDR3 has 15 residues. Germline CDR1 reads MNHEY; CDR2 reads SVGAGI.